A selection of T cell receptor beta chains follows, all from one sample in a study of T cells after yellow fever vaccination. TCRdb ran MiXCR on the 5' RACE reads and lists one entry per CDR3 protein. The profile covers some 300,000 distinct CDR3 sequences, with 8.7% appearing a single time and about 3.5% taken by the ten largest. The material was CD4+ T cells sorted from PBMCs, obtained 5 days after the yellow fever booster vaccination. These receptors were obtained from a man aged 18 to 30 who received the YFV17D yellow fever vaccine. CDR3s include the opening cysteine and the closing phenylalanine or tryptophan. The D gene is left open where the match is weak. The size of a clone is reported for some rows only, either as once, few or many, or as a class for expanded clones.

length	D	V	size	J	CDR3	DNA
14	NA	TRBV5-1	NA	TRBJ2-2	CASRSGTYTGELFF	TGCGCCAGCAGGTCCGGGACCTACACCGGGGAGCTGTTTTTT
15	TRBD1	TRBV6-1	many	TRBJ1-1	CASSAGQAENTEAFF	TGTGCCAGCAGTGCGGGACAGGCCGAGAACACTGAAGCTTTCTTT
15	NA	TRBV6-2/TRBV6-3	NA	TRBJ2-5	CASSSDRLTRETQYF	TGTGCCAGCAGTTCCGACAGACTAACCCGGGAGACCCAGTACTTC
13	NA	TRBV7-3	NA	TRBJ2-2	CASSLTSTGELFF	TGTGCCAGCAGTTTAACTTCTACCGGGGAGCTGTTTTTT
14	NA	TRBV12-3/TRBV12-4	few	TRBJ1-2	CASSPLRISYGYTF	TGTGCCAGCAGTCCATTACGGATTTCCTATGGCTACACCTTC
15	NA	TRBV7-3	NA	TRBJ1-6	CASSLSRSSNSPLHF	TGTGCCAGCAGCTTAAGTCGGAGTAGTAATTCACCCCTCCACTTT
15	NA	TRBV6-5	few	TRBJ2-2	CASSYQQVFTGELFF	TGTGCCAGCAGTTACCAGCAGGTGTTCACCGGGGAGCTGTTTTTT
15	TRBD1	TRBV4-3	few	TRBJ1-1	CASSLRTGLNTEAFF	TGCGCCAGCAGCCTCCGGACAGGCCTGAACACTGAAGCTTTCTTT
15	NA	TRBV4-2	few	TRBJ1-3	CASSPAVDSGNTIYF	TGTGCCAGCAGCCCCGCGGTCGACTCTGGAAACACCATATATTTT
15	TRBD1	TRBV7-8	many	TRBJ2-5	CASSFDRVGGETQYF	TGTGCCAGCAGCTTTGACAGGGTAGGAGGCGAGACCCAGTACTTC
13	NA	TRBV2	many	TRBJ1-1	CASKPAGNTEAFF	TGTGCCAGCAAGCCCGCGGGGAACACTGAAGCTTTCTTT
16	NA	TRBV18	many	TRBJ2-3	CASSLSPGGAGDTQYF	TGTGCCAGCTCACTTTCCCCCGGCGGGGCTGGAGATACGCAGTATTTT
16	NA	TRBV7-9	NA	TRBJ2-2	CASSLRGPSNTGELFF	TGTGCCAGCAGCCTCCGTGGTCCATCGAACACCGGGGAGCTGTTTTTT
14	TRBD1	TRBV12-3/TRBV12-4	NA	TRBJ2-3	CASSKGQGDYTQYF	TGTGCCAGCAGTAAGGGACAGGGGGATTATACGCAGTATTTT
11	NA	TRBV6-5	few	TRBJ2-7	CASRVNYEQYF	TGTGCCAGCAGAGTCAACTACGAGCAGTACTTC
18	TRBD2	TRBV5-4	many	TRBJ2-1	CASSPMRGVMSSYNEQFF	TGTGCCAGCAGCCCAATGCGGGGGGTCATGTCCTCCTACAATGAGCAGTTCTTC
14	NA	TRBV7-2	few	TRBJ1-2	CASSHGGPNYGYTF	TGTGCCAGCAGTCATGGCGGTCCTAACTATGGCTACACCTTC
14	TRBD2	TRBV5-1	few	TRBJ2-3	CASSLASGSDTQYF	TGCGCCAGCAGTTTGGCTAGCGGTTCAGATACGCAGTATTTT
15	TRBD1	TRBV20-1	NA	TRBJ2-1	CSATDWQGAYNEQFF	TGCAGTGCCACAGACTGGCAGGGGGCGTACAATGAGCAGTTCTTC
15	TRBD2	TRBV10-1	many	TRBJ2-3	CASRRGSGASDTQYF	TGCGCCAGCAGAAGGGGTAGCGGGGCTTCAGATACGCAGTATTTT
17	TRBD1	TRBV20-1	NA	TRBJ1-3	CSATGTGLSSSGNTIYF	TGCAGTGCGACCGGGACAGGACTATCCAGCTCTGGAAACACCATATATTTT
13	TRBD1	TRBV20-1	few	TRBJ2-1	CSAKGQGTSEQFF	TGCAGTGCTAAAGGACAGGGGACGAGTGAGCAGTTCTTC
17	NA	TRBV10-2	few	TRBJ2-2	CASWWDLKLSYTGELFF	TGCGCCAGCTGGTGGGACTTAAAATTGTCTTACACCGGGGAGCTGTTTTTT
15	NA	TRBV15	few	TRBJ2-7	CATSRGVSSPYEQYF	TGTGCCACCAGCAGAGGGGTCTCGAGCCCCTACGAGCAGTACTTC
17	NA	TRBV3-1	few	TRBJ2-1	CASSQDRRGLSYNEQFF	TGTGCCAGCAGCCAAGATCGGCGGGGCCTCTCCTACAATGAGCAGTTCTTC
13	NA	TRBV2	NA	TRBJ2-1	CASSDRRDSEQFF	TGTGCCAGCAGTGACAGAAGGGACTCTGAGCAGTTCTTC
14	TRBD1	TRBV7-9	NA	TRBJ1-4	CASSLATGNEKLFF	TGTGCCAGCAGCTTAGCGACAGGGAACGAAAAACTGTTTTTT
14	NA	TRBV7-2	few	TRBJ1-1	CASTPASTNTEAFF	TGTGCCAGCACCCCGGCGAGCACTAACACTGAAGCTTTCTTT
15	TRBD1	TRBV5-4	NA	TRBJ2-5	CASSLGGQGAETQYF	TGTGCCAGCAGCTTGGGAGGGCAGGGGGCAGAGACCCAGTACTTC
11	NA	TRBV6-5	NA	TRBJ1-1	CASSYRGGAFF	TGTGCCAGCAGTTACCGGGGGGGAGCTTTCTTT
14	NA	TRBV5-1	few	TRBJ1-4	CASSLGGRYEKLFF	TGCGCCAGCAGCTTGGGCGGACGTTACGAAAAACTGTTTTTT
13	TRBD2	TRBV19	NA	TRBJ2-5	CASSIGGFETQYF	TGTGCCAGTAGTATCGGGGGGTTTGAGACCCAGTACTTC
15	NA	TRBV9	few	TRBJ2-3	CASSVAGYITDTQYF	TGTGCCAGCAGCGTAGCGGGGTACATCACAGATACGCAGTATTTT
14	NA	TRBV7-2	many	TRBJ2-5	CASSLGGERETQYF	TGTGCCAGCAGCTTAGGCGGGGAGAGGGAGACCCAGTACTTC
15	NA	TRBV7-2	many	TRBJ2-7	CASSLATDALYEQYF	TGTGCCAGCAGCTTAGCAACAGACGCCCTCTACGAGCAGTACTTC
15	NA	TRBV7-9	NA	TRBJ1-2	CASSLSVPDTGGYTF	TGTGCCAGCAGCTTAAGTGTCCCCGACACTGGCGGCTACACCTTC
14	NA	TRBV11-2	many	TRBJ1-6	CASSPTDNNSPLHF	TGTGCCAGCAGCCCGACAGATAATAATTCACCCCTCCACTTT
15	TRBD2	TRBV25-1	NA	TRBJ2-3	CASSDMGSGGDTQYF	TGTGCCAGCAGTGATATGGGGAGCGGGGGCGATACGCAGTATTTT
14	NA	TRBV30	few	TRBJ2-7	CAWSPGGAEGEQYF	TGTGCCTGGAGTCCAGGGGGGGCAGAGGGTGAGCAGTACTTC
15	NA	TRBV7-2	many	TRBJ1-2	CASSLNELGVYGYTF	TGTGCCAGCAGCTTAAACGAACTGGGGGTGTATGGCTACACCTTC
14	NA	TRBV2	few	TRBJ2-2	CASEWLLRTGELFF	TGTGCCAGCGAGTGGCTCCTCCGCACCGGGGAGCTGTTTTTT
13	NA	TRBV29-1	few	TRBJ1-2	CSVVEGNNYGYTF	TGCAGCGTTGTTGAGGGGAATAACTATGGCTACACCTTC
11	NA	TRBV12-3/TRBV12-4	many	TRBJ2-7	CASSYRSRQYF	TGTGCCAGCAGTTATAGGAGTCGGCAGTACTTC
13	NA	TRBV9	few	TRBJ2-1	CASSTGNVNEQFF	TGTGCCAGCAGTACAGGGAATGTCAATGAGCAGTTCTTC
16	TRBD2	TRBV5-6	few	TRBJ2-2	CASSLLAAVDTGELFF	TGTGCCAGCAGCTTACTAGCGGCCGTCGACACCGGGGAGCTGTTTTTT
14	NA	TRBV20-1	many	TRBJ2-3	CSARGVRATDTQYF	TGCAGTGCTAGAGGTGTAAGGGCCACAGATACGCAGTATTTT
16	TRBD2	TRBV27	few	TRBJ2-5	CASSLRLAGYQETQYF	TGTGCCAGCAGTCTCAGACTAGCGGGGTACCAAGAGACCCAGTACTTC
15	NA	TRBV5-4	many	TRBJ2-3	CASSFRQGSPDTQYF	TGTGCCAGCAGCTTCCGGCAGGGGAGTCCAGATACGCAGTATTTT
16	NA	TRBV9	NA	TRBJ1-6	CASSALSSSYNSPLHF	TGTGCCAGCAGCGCCCTTTCCAGCTCCTATAATTCACCCCTCCACTTT
14	TRBD1	TRBV7-2	few	TRBJ1-3	CASSSPRGGNTIYF	TGTGCCAGCAGCTCACCCAGGGGGGGAAACACCATATATTTT
13	NA	TRBV6-2/TRBV6-3	many	TRBJ1-1	CASSFTGYTEAFF	TGTGCCAGCAGCTTTACGGGGTACACTGAAGCTTTCTTT
13	TRBD1	TRBV20-1	many	TRBJ1-2	CSATSGTGSGYTF	TGCAGTGCTACATCCGGGACAGGATCCGGCTACACCTTC
16	NA	TRBV9	NA	TRBJ1-2	CASSVAVGERGYGYTF	TGTGCCAGCAGCGTAGCCGTCGGGGAGAGGGGCTATGGCTACACCTTC
18	TRBD2	TRBV9	once	TRBJ2-1	CASSAGREASGHYNEQFF	TGTGCCAGCAGCGCTGGGAGAGAGGCTAGCGGACACTACAATGAGCAGTTCTTC